This entry lists 27 T cell receptor beta chains sequenced from one sample in a study of blood T cell repertoires in COVID-19. Generated by immunoSEQ multiplex PCR, the TCRdb table keeps only in-frame clones and is missing some. The table shows roughly 250,000 clones, with 86% occurring only once. What was sequenced was peripheral blood. These receptor sequences come from a woman aged 30 to 39 with COVID-19, enrolled during active disease.

The chain joins TRBV2 to TRBJ1-3; the D gene is possibly TRBD1 (6 bases). Germline lookup yields CDR1 SNHLY and CDR2 FYNNEI. The CDR3 totals 20 residues. Trimming removed 7 bases at V and 4 bases at J, with 32 bases between. DNA for the CDR3: TGTGCCAGCACTACATCCCTATACGGAAGGGGGTACCCCTCCGGAAACACCATATATTTT. Amino acid sequence: CASTTSLYGRGYPSGNTIYF. Together with reference TRBV2 and TRBJ1-3, the CDR3 gives the full variable domain: EPEVTQTPSHQVTQMGQEVILRCVPISNHLYFYWYRQILGQKVEFLVSFYNNEISEKSEIFDDQFSVERPDGSNFTLKIRSTKLEDSAMYFCASTTSLYGRGYPSGNTIYFGEGSWLTVV.

The chain joins TRBV5-4 to TRBJ2-2, with TRBD1 matching 9 bases. CDR1 and CDR2 from the germline V gene are SGHNT and YYREEE (reference sequence). V lost 0 bases to trimming and J lost 5 bases; unmatched junction nucleotides: 8. The CDR3 has 17 residues. In DNA, the CDR3 is TGTGCCAGCAGCTTGGCCCTAGGGACAGGGAAAACCGGGGAGCTGTTTTTT. Its protein is CASSLALGTGKTGELFF.

V and J are TRBV7-9 and TRBJ2-6; the D gene is possibly TRBD1 (6 bases). Trimming cost V 1 base and J 1 base, with 14 bases left between them. Per the germline V gene, CDR1 is SEHNR and CDR2 is FQNEAQ (reference sequence). The CDR3 spans 18 residues. The CDR3 here is CASSLVQGLGSGANVLTF. Written as DNA, the CDR3 is TGTGCCAGCAGCTTAGTGCAGGGGTTGGGTTCTGGGGCCAACGTCCTGACTTTC.

The rearrangement joins TRBV19 to TRBJ1-1, with 7 nucleotides matching TRBD1. Germline V gives CDR1 LNHDA, CDR2 SQIVND (reference sequence). With 7 bases clipped from V and 11 bases from J, the junction kept 10 bases outside the gene matches. The CDR3 extends over 12 amino acids. CDR3 sequence (DNA): TGTGCCAGTAAATGGACAGGAAAAATGGCTTTCTTT. Amino acids: CASKWTGKMAFF.

The V call is TRBV6-5, the J call TRBJ1-3; D might be TRBD1 (6 bases). CDR3 length equals 13 residues. Germline assignment: CDR1 MNHEY and CDR2 SVGAGI. The ends were cut back, 5 bases at V and 9 bases at J, with 14 bases in the middle. The CDR3 loop reads CASSNRVVGTIYF. For the CDR3, the DNA is TGTGCCAGCAGTAACAGGGTAGTGGGCACCATATATTTT.

The genes are TRBV5-1 and TRBJ2-7; a weak D match, TRBD2 (6 bases). Germline loops: CDR1 SGHRS, CDR2 YFSETQ. V lost 5 bases, J lost 2 bases, and 11 bases lay in between. CDR3 length: 13 amino acids. CDR3 in amino acids: CASSRLEAYEQYF. In nucleotides, the CDR3 is TGCGCCAGCAGTCGACTAGAAGCCTACGAGCAGTACTTC.

The V call is TRBV19, the J call TRBJ1-5; D unresolved. Deletions cut 7 bases from V and 0 bases from J, with 7 bases between. Germline assignment: CDR1 LNHDA and CDR2 SQIVND (reference sequence). The CDR3 consists of 13 residues. The CDR3 DNA reads TGTGCCAGTAACCTAATTAGCAATCAGCCCCAGCATTTT. It is translated as CASNLISNQPQHF. The full variable domain, with the rest looked up from reference TRBV19 and TRBJ1-5, is DGGITQSPKYLFRKEGQNVTLSCEQNLNHDAMYWYRQDPGQGLRLIYYSQIVNDFQKGDIAEGYSVSREKKESFPLTVTSAQKNPTAFYLCASNLISNQPQHFGDGTRLSIL.

The J gene is TRBJ2-1, the V gene TRBV21-1; whether TRBD1, the table's D call, matches the DNA was not checked. TRBV21-1 is designated a pseudogene. The CDR3 covers 18 residues. CDR3 nucleotide sequence: TGTGCCAGCAGCAAAGAGGGGCGGAGTAACAGGGGGCGGAATGAGCAGTTCTTC. It codes for CASSKEGRSNRGRNEQFF.

This chain uses TRBV3-1 (or the pseudogene TRBV3-2) with TRBJ2-5; D is unresolved. Trimming cost V 4 bases and J 11 bases, with 8 bases left between them. The germline gives CDR1 LGHDT, CDR2 YNNKEL (reference sequence). This CDR3 has 10 amino acids. CDR3 sequence reads: CASSLANQYF. The CDR3 region has the DNA TGTGCCAGCAGCCTGGCAAATCAGTACTTC.

This CDR3 reads CASGTGGVTKNIQYF. In nucleotides, the CDR3 is TGCGCCAGCGGGACAGGAGGAGTAACCAAAAACATTCAGTACTTC. The V call is TRBV5-1, the J call TRBJ2-4; 8 nucleotides agree with TRBD1. The germline V gene has CDR1 SGHRS and CDR2 YFSETQ. This CDR3 region has 15 residues. With V trimmed by 7 bases and J by 2 bases, 8 bases remained unmatched.

The chain joins TRBV9 to TRBJ1-4, with 8 positions matching TRBD1. The CDR3 consists of 14 residues. Germline V lookup: CDR1 SGDLS, CDR2 YYNGEE. The ends lost 4 bases at V and 7 bases at J; junction bases unmatched: 6. The DNA for the CDR3 is TGTGCCAGCAGCCCAGGACAGGGTGGTGAAAAACTGTTTTTT. This sequence encodes CASSPGQGGEKLFF.

The CDR3 loop is CATSSPFGSSYEQYF. The CDR3 nucleotides read TGTGCCACCAGCAGCCCCTTTGGGAGCTCCTACGAGCAGTACTTC. The chain combines TRBV15 with TRBJ2-7; a possible D gene is TRBD2 (5 bases). Germline V gene data show CDR1 as LNHNV and CDR2 as YYDKDF (reference sequence). The germline V and J ends were trimmed by 3 bases and 0 bases, with 12 bases remaining between them. The CDR3 has 15 amino acids.

This chain uses TRBV15 with TRBJ2-7; no clear D. The V end was cut by 4 bases, the J end by 5 bases, with 9 bases between. The CDR3 consists of 12 residues. Germline assignment: CDR1 LNHNV and CDR2 YYDKDF (reference sequence). DNA of the CDR3: TGTGCCACCAGCACATCGCCAGACGAGCAGTACTTC. Translation gives CATSTSPDEQYF.

The rearrangement links TRBV5-1 to TRBJ2-5; 9 nucleotides line up with TRBD2. This CDR3 has 15 amino acids. Per germline, CDR1 SGHRS and CDR2 YFSETQ. V trimming: 3 bases; J trimming: 5 bases; junction bases outside the gene matches: 8. CDR3 sequence reads: CASSSASGAGETQYF. The DNA for the CDR3 is TGCGCCAGCAGCTCCGCTAGCGGGGCGGGGGAGACCCAGTACTTC. The full variable domain, in which reference TRBV5-1 and TRBJ2-5 provide the parts outside the CDR3, is KAGVTQTPRYLIKTRGQQVTLSCSPISGHRSVSWYQQTPGQGLQFLFEYFSETQRNKGNFPGRFSGRQFSNSRSEMNVSTLELGDSALYLCASSSASGAGETQYFGPGTRLLVL.

The chain links TRBV7-7 to TRBJ2-5, with 15 bases lining up with TRBD2. J gave up 5 bases and V 5 bases, and 3 bases lay outside the gene matches. The CDR3 spans 15 residues. The germline V gene encodes CDR1 SSHAT and CDR2 FNYEAQ (reference sequence). CDR3 DNA: TGTGCCAGCAGCCGGACTAGCGGGGGGGAGGAGACCCAGTACTTC. It is translated as CASSRTSGGEETQYF.

The J gene is TRBJ2-1, the V gene TRBV27, with 7 bases aligning to TRBD2. Germline assignment: CDR1 MNHEY and CDR2 SMNVEV (reference sequence). The CDR3 is 17 amino acids. V shed 6 bases, J shed 4 bases, and the junction held 15 bases outside the gene matches. The CDR3 loop is CASSRRGVLAVYNEQFF. The DNA for the CDR3 is TGTGCCAGCAGCCGGCGTGGGGTCCTAGCGGTTTACAATGAGCAGTTCTTC.

The V gene is TRBV3-1 (or the pseudogene TRBV3-2), the J gene TRBJ1-4, with D possibly TRBD1 on 5 matching bases. V lost 0 bases and J lost 8, with 10 bases in between. Germline V gene sequence: CDR1 LGHDT, CDR2 YNNKEL (reference sequence). This CDR3 contains 14 residues. The CDR3 sequence: CASSQDSRQEKLFF. The CDR3 DNA reads TGTGCCAGCAGCCAAGATTCGAGACAGGAAAAACTGTTTTTT.

The chain combines TRBV7-2 with TRBJ2-5; D is undetermined. Trimming took 6 bases from V and 7 from J, leaving 27 bases between them. The CDR3 covers 17 residues. The germline CDR1 and CDR2 sequences are SGHTA and FQGNSA. The CDR3 protein is CASRRRSTPPPAGTQYF. The CDR3 DNA follows: TGTGCCAGCAGACGACGGTCCACGCCACCGCCGGCAGGGACCCAGTACTTC.

The gene calls are TRBV4-1 and TRBJ2-3; D is unclear. With 1 base removed from V and 2 bases from J, the gap between germline ends came to 4 bases. Germline loops: CDR1 MGHRA, CDR2 YSYEKL. The CDR3 has 13 residues. Here the CDR3 reads CASSQGATDTQYF. For the CDR3, the DNA is TGCGCCAGCAGCCAAGGGGCCACAGATACGCAGTATTTT.

This clone was detected ten times or more. The chain employs TRBV4-1 and TRBJ1-1; 7 bases are a match to TRBD1. CDR1 is MGHRA, CDR2 YSYEKL, per germline. Trimming at V came to 5 bases and at J to 1 base, leaving 7 bases not matched to a gene. This CDR3 spans 15 amino acids. This chain's CDR3 is CASSFSQGSNTEAFF. In DNA, the CDR3 is TGCGCCAGCAGCTTTTCACAGGGGTCGAACACTGAAGCTTTCTTT.

This clone was seen just once. This chain uses TRBV3-1 (or the pseudogene TRBV3-2) with TRBJ2-5; TRBD2 matches at 10 bases. Trimming at V came to 4 bases and at J to 4 bases, leaving 12 bases not matched to a gene. Germline CDR1 reads LGHDT; CDR2 reads YNNKEL (reference sequence). The CDR3 consists of 17 residues. CDR3 region: CASSPLMERGGGETQYF. The CDR3 nucleotides are TGTGCCAGCAGCCCCTTAATGGAGCGGGGGGGCGGAGAGACCCAGTACTTC.

The chain is built from TRBV28 and TRBJ1-6, with D possibly matching TRBD1 (5 bases). The V end was cut by 7 bases, the J end by 7 bases, with 14 bases between. The CDR3 extends over 14 amino acids. The V gene's germline CDR1 is MDHEN and CDR2 SYDVKM. CDR3 region: CASNSRRGNSPLHF. The DNA for the CDR3 is TGTGCCAGCAATTCGAGGCGGGGCAATTCACCCCTCCACTTT.

The J gene is TRBJ1-4, the V gene TRBV27; weak D call: TRBD1 (5 bases). CDR3 length equals 14 residues. Trimming left V 6 bases short and J 0 bases short, with 8 bases between. From germline, CDR1 is MNHEY and CDR2 SMNVEV (reference sequence). Written as DNA, the CDR3 is TGTGCCAGCAGCGACAGTGCAACTAATGAAAAACTGTTTTTT. Amino acid sequence: CASSDSATNEKLFF.

This CDR3 reads CASTKRTDSNQPQHF. The CDR3, as DNA: TGTGCCAGTACGAAAAGGACAGATAGCAATCAGCCCCAGCATTTT. This rearrangement joins TRBV19 to TRBJ1-5, with a weak D call TRBD1 (6 bases). The CDR3 is made up of 15 amino acids. The germline V gene has CDR1 LNHDA and CDR2 SQIVND (reference sequence). V was cut by 7 bases and J by 0 bases, with 13 bases left in between.

V is TRBV5-1 and J is TRBJ2-3; 10 bases are shared with TRBD1. The V gene end was trimmed by 0 bases and the J gene end by 3 bases; junction bases not matched to a gene: 7. CDR3 length equals 17 residues. From germline, CDR1 is SGHRS and CDR2 YFSETQ. DNA for the CDR3: TGCGCCAGCAGCTTGGCCGGGGGACAGGGGAGGACAGATACGCAGTATTTT. It encodes CASSLAGGQGRTDTQYF.

The chain recombines TRBV28 with TRBJ1-5; D is ambiguous. Germline CDR1 is MDHEN and CDR2 is SYDVKM. The CDR3 length is 12 residues. Trimming shortened V by 2 bases and J by 6 bases, and 5 bases separated the two germline ends. The CDR3 coding sequence is TGTGCCAGCAGTTTACCGCGTCAGCCCCAGCATTTT. Translated, it gives CASSLPRQPQHF. Full variable domain (missing parts from reference TRBV28 and TRBJ1-5): DVKVTQSSRYLVKRTGEKVFLECVQDMDHENMFWYRQDPGLGLRLIYFSYDVKMKEKGDIPEGYSVSREKKERFSLILESASTNQTSMYLCASSLPRQPQHFGDGTRLSIL.

This sequence joins TRBV9 and TRBJ2-1; TRBD2 matches 12 bases. Trimming at V came to 3 bases and at J to 4 bases, leaving 8 bases not matched to a gene. The germline CDR1 and CDR2 sequences are SGDLS and YYNGEE. CDR3 length: 17 amino acids. CDR3 region: CASSAHVGTSGYNEQFF. The DNA of the CDR3 is TGTGCCAGCAGCGCCCACGTCGGGACTAGCGGGTACAATGAGCAGTTCTTC.